What follows describes a single T cell receptor (beta chain). Its specificity is not known. Per germline, CDR1 MGHRA and CDR2 YSYEKL. There are 16 residues in the CDR3. Losses at the gene ends were 5 bases for V and 8 bases for J; bases not matched to a gene: 15. Use of 60 Vbeta and 13 Jbeta primers characterized the PCR. Clones were sequenced by immunoSEQ multiplex PCR, and TCRdb holds only the in-frame ones, with some missing. The sample carries just over 95,000 clones, roughly four fifths recorded once. This record comes from a study of cytomegalovirus exposure and HLA in healthy donors. Findings and caveats of the study: The authors listed 164 TCR beta chains as cytomegalovirus-associated.

The sample comprised PBMCs. The TCR was taken from a human donor in good health. The V and J genes are TRBV4-1 and TRBJ1-2, with 9 bases matching TRBD1. This chain's CDR3 is CASSYGDRAKDCGYTF. DNA of the CDR3: TGCGCCAGCAGCTATGGGGACAGGGCGAAGGATTGCGGCTACACCTTC.